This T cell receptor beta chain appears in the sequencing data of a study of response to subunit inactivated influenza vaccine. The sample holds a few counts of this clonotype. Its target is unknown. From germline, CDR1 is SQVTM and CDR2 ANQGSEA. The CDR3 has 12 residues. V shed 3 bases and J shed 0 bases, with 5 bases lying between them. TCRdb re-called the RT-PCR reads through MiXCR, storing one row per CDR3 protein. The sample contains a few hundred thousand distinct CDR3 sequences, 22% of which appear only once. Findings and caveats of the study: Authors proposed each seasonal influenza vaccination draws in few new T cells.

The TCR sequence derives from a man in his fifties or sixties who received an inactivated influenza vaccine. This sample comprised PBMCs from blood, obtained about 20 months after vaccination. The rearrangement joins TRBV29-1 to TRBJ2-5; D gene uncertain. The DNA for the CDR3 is TGCAGCGTTGAGGGAAACCAAGAGACCCAGTACTTC. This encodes CSVEGNQETQYF.